Listed here are 7 T cell receptor beta chains from one sample, sequenced in a study of beta chain features in type 1 diabetes (dated by TCRdb to the late 2010s). Overall study outcomes, separate from this receptor: In all four CD4+ subsets, TCRB CDR3 length was moderately but significantly shorter in type 1 diabetes patients.

Libraries were made using the immunoSEQ multiplex PCR assay. The High Capacity cDNA Reverse Transcription Kit was used to reverse transcribe all of the isolated RNA, meaning that expressed TCRB transcripts were what got sequenced. TCRdb obtained this table from immuneACCESS and retained in-frame rearrangements with V and J assigned. These tables miss some clones; where compared with another copy, unresolved V genes account for less than half of the shortfall, and the remainder is unexplained. The sample table shows about 240,000 clones, and roughly 13% are seen once. Approximately 0.02% of the sample goes to the ten largest clones. These receptors lack a known antigen. Sequencing input: naive CD4+ T cells from blood. The sample's cell subset or site label, in plain terms: true naive CD4+ T cells. These receptors all stem from a man under 40 with type 1 diabetes.

The chain employs TRBV6-6 and TRBJ2-5; 8 bases line up with TRBD2. CDR1 is MNHNY and CDR2 is SVGAGI in the germline V gene (reference sequence). J gave up 4 bases and V 2 bases, and 3 bases lay outside the gene matches. The CDR3 loop spans 14 amino acids. This CDR3 reads CASSYLGGGETQYF. The CDR3 DNA reads as TGTGCCAGCAGTTACCTCGGGGGGGGAGAGACCCAGTACTTC.

V gene TRBV11-2 combines with J gene TRBJ1-2; TRBD1 matches at 8 bases. Germline V gene data show CDR1 as SGHAT and CDR2 as FQNNGV. J was trimmed by 0 bases and V by 5 bases; bases with no gene match: 2. CDR3 size: 14 residues. The CDR3 loop is CASSRTGTNYGYTF. In nucleotides, the CDR3 is TGTGCCAGCAGCCGGACAGGGACTAACTATGGCTACACCTTC. The complete variable domain, with remaining parts taken from reference TRBV11-2 and TRBJ1-2, reads EAGVAQSPRYKIIEKRQSVAFWCNPISGHATLYWYQQILGQGPKLLIQFQNNGVVDDSQLPKDRFSAERLKGVDSTLKIQPAKLEDSAVYLCASSRTGTNYGYTFGSGTRLTVV.

The chain employs TRBV30 and TRBJ1-5, with 10 bases aligning to TRBD1. CDR3 length: 15 amino acids. Germline values: CDR1 GTSNPN, CDR2 SVGIG (reference sequence). The ends lost 3 bases at V and 4 bases at J; junction bases unmatched: 6. This chain's CDR3 is CAWSAGTGENQPQHF. CDR3 DNA sequence: TGTGCCTGGAGCGCGGGGACAGGGGAAAATCAGCCCCAGCATTTT.

The table lists this clone with a few counts. Other nucleotide sequences from this sample produce the same CDR3. The chain joins TRBV6-5 to TRBJ2-7, with 10 bases identical to TRBD1. V trimming: 5 bases; J trimming: 2 bases; junction bases outside the gene matches: 3. This CDR3 comprises 14 residues. Per the germline V gene, CDR1 is MNHEY and CDR2 is SVGAGI. The CDR3 reads CASSRGTGAYEQYF. The CDR3 DNA reads as TGTGCCAGCAGTCGAGGGACAGGGGCCTACGAGCAGTACTTC.

This chain connects TRBV18 to TRBJ2-5; TRBD2 might be the D (6 bases). V was shortened by 4 bases and J by 1 base, with 10 bases between the two germline ends. The CDR3 is 14 residues long. Germline V CDR1 and CDR2: KGHSH, LQKENI. Written as DNA, the CDR3 is TGTGCCAGCTCACGCGGGACGGGCCAAGAGACCCAGTACTTC. Protein sequence: CASSRGTGQETQYF. The full variable domain, with the rest looked up from reference TRBV18 and TRBJ2-5, is NAGVMQNPRHLVRRRGQEARLRCSPMKGHSHVYWYRQLPEEGLKFMVYLQKENIIDESGMPKERFSAEFPKEGPSILRIQQVVRGDSAAYFCASSRGTGQETQYFGPGTRLLVL.

The chain joins TRBV9 to TRBJ2-2, with D possibly TRBD2 on 5 matching bases. V lost 0 bases and J lost 5, with 11 bases in between. CDR1 is SGDLS and CDR2 is YYNGEE in the germline V gene. There are 15 residues in the CDR3. CDR3 in amino acids: CASSVETSGTGELFF. As DNA, the CDR3 is TGTGCCAGCAGCGTAGAAACTTCGGGGACCGGGGAGCTGTTTTTT.

This clone has more than one count but fewer than ten. The chain uses TRBV7-9 and TRBJ2-1; 10 positions match TRBD1. Germline lookup yields CDR1 SEHNR and CDR2 FQNEAQ (reference sequence). The CDR3 totals 13 residues. J gave up 9 bases and V 7 bases, and 6 bases lay outside the gene matches. This CDR3 reads CASTGQGFGEQFF. DNA of the CDR3: TGTGCCAGCACGGGACAGGGGTTTGGTGAGCAGTTCTTC.